Shown below are 26 T cell receptor gamma chains from a single sample sequenced in a study of gamma delta lymphoproliferative disorders and STAT genes. Sequencing used genomic DNA taken from PBMCs of patients and controls. TCRdb redid the clone calls on the multiplex PCR reads with CATT. The sample has several hundred gamma-chain clones, approximately 13% seen once. The sample comprised blood. The origin of the receptors is a human donor in good health.

This clone ranks as large. The V call is TRGV8, the J call TRGJ1 or TRGJ2. Matching the DNA to germline supplied the J gene, which TCRdb does not give. Germline CDR1 VENAVY, CDR2 YDSYNSRV. The CDR3 runs 13 residues. V shed 4 bases and J 2 bases; nucleotides not matched to a gene: 5. CDR3 nucleotides: TGTGCCACCTGGGAAAATGATTATTATAAGAAACTCTTT. Its translation is CATWENDYYKKLF.

By share, this clone counts as large. The chain employs TRGV4 and TRGJ1 or TRGJ2. The J gene, absent from TCRdb, was called here by matching the DNA to germline. J was trimmed by 3 bases and V by 2 bases; bases with no gene match: 4. This CDR3 is built from 13 residues. CDR1 and CDR2 (germline): EGSTGY, YDSYTSSV. The CDR3 DNA sequence: TGTGCCACCTGGGATGTTCTTTATTATAAGAAACTCTTT. The encoded protein is CATWDVLYYKKLF.

Sample share makes this clone large. The chain recombines TRGV10 with TRGJP1. The J gene is not listed in TCRdb, so it was assigned here from a DNA match to germline. TRGV10 belongs to the ORF category, with a function that is uncertain. This CDR3 contains 15 residues. V lost 8 bases, J lost 4 bases, and 11 bases stayed unmatched. For the CDR3, the DNA is TGTGCTGCGTGGGATTATAGAGGCACTGGTTGGTTCAAGATATTT. The encoded protein is CAAWDYRGTGWFKIF.

This clone is large. The chain uses TRGV2 and TRGJP1. The J gene was missing in TCRdb and was found by matching the end of the DNA to germline. CDR1 EGSNGY and CDR2 YDSYNSKV come from the germline V gene. The CDR3 covers 13 residues. After removal of 2 bases from V and 6 bases from J, the junction contained 3 bases not matched to a gene. CDR3 DNA: TGTGCCACCTGGGACGTCTCTGGTTGGTTCAAGATATTT. It specifies CATWDVSGWFKIF.

Regarding this clone: The limits of the CDR3 on the DNA are not certain, so only TCRdb's listed CDR3 is given. Other DNA sequences in the same sample also yield this CDR3. The V gene call is TRGV11, and the J gene call is absent. TRGV11 is classed as an ORF, of uncertain function. The CDR3 numbers 20 amino acids, ends counted. The CDR3 sequence: CACWIRHLIIRNSLAVEQHF.

This clone is labeled as large. The chain joins TRGV4 to TRGJP2. The J gene was missing in TCRdb and was found by matching the end of the DNA to germline. The J segment lost 5 bases and the V segment lost 4 bases, leaving 10 bases of the junction unmatched. CDR3 length: 15 amino acids. Germline CDR1 is EGSTGY and CDR2 is YDSYTSSV. The CDR3 protein is CATWDGPFSDWIKTF. CDR3 nucleotides: TGTGCCACCTGGGACGGGCCTTTCAGTGATTGGATCAAGACGTTT.

Relative to its sample, this clone is large. This chain links TRGV5 with TRGJ1 or TRGJ2. TCRdb lists no J gene, so it was determined here by aligning the DNA to germline. J lost 8 bases, V lost 0 bases, and 10 bases had no gene match. The CDR3 loop spans 14 amino acids. The germline gives CDR1 VINAFY, CDR2 YDVSNSKD. CDR3: CATWDRPLRDKKLF. Written as DNA, the CDR3 is TGTGCCACCTGGGACAGGCCTTTGAGGGATAAGAAACTCTTT.

This clone qualifies as medium-sized. The V and J genes are TRGV2 and TRGJ1 or TRGJ2. TCRdb does not report a J gene; here it was assigned by matching the DNA to germline references. CDR1 EGSNGY and CDR2 YDSYNSKV come from the germline V gene. V was clipped by 5 bases and J by 6 bases; unmatched bases: 4. The CDR3 runs to 11 residues. Here the CDR3 reads CATWVCYKKLF. The CDR3 coding sequence is TGTGCCACCTGGGTGTGTTATAAGAAACTCTTT.

This clone showed up just a few times. V and J are TRGV9 and TRGJ1 or TRGJ2. No J segment appears in TCRdb, so it was assigned here by matching the sequence to germline. Germline CDR1 is GITISATS and CDR2 is ISYDGTV (reference sequence). Trimming removed 3 bases from V and 2 bases from J; junction bases left unmatched: 7. The CDR3 is 14 amino acids. DNA of the CDR3: TGTGCCTTGTGGGAGCCAGCGTATTATTATAAGAAACTCTTT. Translating gives CALWEPAYYYKKLF.

This chain connects TRGV4 to TRGJ1 or TRGJ2. The J gene was missing in TCRdb and was found by matching the end of the DNA to germline. In germline, CDR1 is EGSTGY, CDR2 YDSYTSSV. The CDR3 contains 21 residues. V was pared by 0 bases and J by 0 bases, with 23 bases of the junction left unmatched. The CDR3 protein is CATWDGPGRSAPVSNYYKKLF. In DNA, the CDR3 is TGTGCCACCTGGGATGGGCCGGGCCGCTCGGCCCCCGTATCGAATTATTATAAGAAACTCTTT.

This clone is classed as large. The chain recombines TRGV3 with TRGJ1 or TRGJ2. TCRdb leaves out the J gene; it was filled in here by matching the DNA to germline. Germline lookup yields CDR1 VTNTFY and CDR2 YDVSTARD (reference sequence). V lost 5 bases and J lost 0; bases outside the gene matches: 4. The CDR3 is 13 residues long. CDR3 bases: TGTGCCACCTGGGCCCGGAATTATTATAAGAAACTCTTT. Translating gives CATWARNYYKKLF.

This chain links TRGV10 with TRGJP1. Germline matching of the DNA provided the J gene here, since TCRdb leaves it blank. TRGV10 belongs to the ORF category, with a function that is uncertain. The V segment lost 8 bases and the J segment 8 bases; nucleotides outside the gene matches: 6. This CDR3 spans 12 amino acids. The CDR3 region has the DNA TGTGCTGCGTGGGGTAAGGGTTGGTTCAAGATATTT. Translating gives CAAWGKGWFKIF.

Within the sample, this clone is medium-sized. The chain carries TRGV4 and TRGJ1 or TRGJ2. Here the J gene was assigned by germline matching of the DNA, as TCRdb has none. Trimming removed 4 bases from V and 3 bases from J; junction bases left unmatched: 12. The CDR3 totals 15 residues. Germline V CDR1 and CDR2: EGSTGY, YDSYTSSV. The CDR3 bases are TGTGCCACCTGGGACGGGCCCGCTCCTTATTATAAGAAACTCTTT. Translating gives CATWDGPAPYYKKLF.

This clone is labeled as large (0.1 to 1%). J is TRGJP1 and V is TRGV10. TCRdb supplies no J gene; here it was assigned by aligning the nucleotide sequence to germline. TRGV10 qualifies as an ORF whose function is uncertain. The V and J ends lost 7 bases and 0 bases, in that order; junction bases with no gene match: 6. The CDR3 has 15 residues. CDR3 amino acids: CAAWSHYTTGWFKIF. CDR3 in DNA: TGTGCTGCGTGGTCCCATTATACCACTGGTTGGTTCAAGATATTT.

By share, this clone counts as medium-sized. The J gene is TRGJ1 or TRGJ2, the V gene TRGV2. The J gene, absent from TCRdb, was called here by matching the DNA to germline. The CDR3 sequence is 12 residues long. V lost 9 bases and J lost 2; bases outside the gene matches: 7. Germline CDR1 EGSNGY, CDR2 YDSYNSKV. CDR3 residues: CATPLYYYKKLF. The CDR3 nucleotides read TGTGCCACCCCCCTATATTATTATAAGAAACTCTTT.

This clone is labeled as large (0.1 to 1%). The rearrangement uses TRGV2 and TRGJ1 or TRGJ2. Assignment of the J gene here rests on matching the DNA to germline, because TCRdb gives none. V gave up 4 bases and J gave up 8 bases; unmatched junction bases: 8. The CDR3 runs 12 residues. In germline, CDR1 is EGSNGY, CDR2 YDSYNSKV. The CDR3 is CATWETYNKKLF. The CDR3 DNA reads TGTGCCACCTGGGAGACATACAATAAGAAACTCTTT.

This clone was counted a few times. The rearrangement joins TRGV8 to TRGJ1 or TRGJ2. TCRdb records no J gene; here it was assigned by comparing the DNA to germline. The CDR3 has 11 residues. Germline trimming cut 8 bases from V and 3 bases from J; bases unmatched to any gene: 4. Germline assignment: CDR1 VENAVY and CDR2 YDSYNSRV. The CDR3 loop is CATSGYYKKLF. Written as DNA, the CDR3 is TGTGCCACCTCGGGTTATTATAAGAAACTCTTT.

This clone qualifies as large (0.1 to 1%). The gene calls are TRGV2 and TRGJP1. TCRdb supplies no J gene; here it was assigned by aligning the nucleotide sequence to germline. CDR3 size: 14 residues. Germline V lookup: CDR1 EGSNGY, CDR2 YDSYNSKV. The V and J ends lost 3 bases and 4 bases, in that order; junction bases with no gene match: 5. CDR3 coding DNA: TGTGCCACCTGGGACAGGAGCACTGGTTGGTTCAAGATATTT. Protein sequence: CATWDRSTGWFKIF.

Relative to its sample, this clone is medium-sized. The chain links TRGV9 to TRGJ1 or TRGJ2. TCRdb offers no J gene call, so here the DNA was matched to germline to obtain one. V trimming: 4 bases; J trimming: 7 bases; junction bases outside the gene matches: 10. Germline CDR1 and CDR2: GITISATS and ISYDGTV (reference sequence). The CDR3 consists of 13 residues. CDR3 sequence (DNA): TGTGCCTTGTGGGAAAGGGTTGCGTATAAGAAACTCTTT. Its protein is CALWERVAYKKLF.

This clone qualifies as large. The chain combines TRGV4 with TRGJ1 or TRGJ2. The J gene is not listed in TCRdb, so it was assigned here from a DNA match to germline. Losses at the gene ends were 4 bases for V and 2 bases for J; bases not matched to a gene: 11. Germline assignment: CDR1 EGSTGY and CDR2 YDSYTSSV. The CDR3 totals 15 residues. The CDR3 DNA follows: TGTGCCACCTGGGAGGCGGGTGGGTATTATTATAAGAAACTCTTT. Translated, it gives CATWEAGGYYYKKLF.

This clone turned up a few times. The V gene call reads TRGV8; no J gene was called. Germline V gene lookup returns CDR1 VENAVY and CDR2 YDSYNSRV. The CDR3 sequence is 9 residues long. CDR3 residues: CATHPFELF. In DNA form, the CDR3 reads TGTGCCACCCACCCCTTTGAACTCTTT.

This clone ranks as large. J is TRGJ1 or TRGJ2 and V is TRGV4. The J gene, missing from TCRdb, was assigned here through DNA to germline matching. The V gene end was trimmed by 5 bases and the J gene end by 4 bases; junction bases not matched to a gene: 14. The germline V gene encodes CDR1 EGSTGY and CDR2 YDSYTSSV. This CDR3 has 15 amino acids. In nucleotides, the CDR3 is TGTGCCACCTGGGGGGGCCAAAAGCGGTATTATAAGAAACTCTTT. This encodes CATWGGQKRYYKKLF.

By share of the sample, this clone is large (0.1 to 1%). The same CDR3 arises from other DNA sequences in this sample as well. The chain has TRGV4 and TRGJ1 or TRGJ2. No J segment appears in TCRdb, so it was assigned here by matching the sequence to germline. The CDR3 totals 12 residues. From germline, CDR1 is EGSTGY and CDR2 YDSYTSSV. V lost 5 bases, J lost 3 bases, and 4 bases stayed unmatched. CDR3 sequence (DNA): TGTGCCACCTGGGGGCTTTATTATAAGAAACTCTTT. Its protein is CATWGLYYKKLF.

V is TRGV10 and J is TRGJ1 or TRGJ2. As TCRdb names no J gene, one was assigned here on the basis of a DNA match to germline. TRGV10 is an open reading frame whose function is uncertain. The CDR3 covers 10 residues. The V segment lost 11 bases and the J segment 12 bases; nucleotides outside the gene matches: 11. The DNA for the CDR3 is TGTGCTGCGCTCGATGCGGGGAAACTCTTT. Translating it yields CAALDAGKLF.

V usage is TRGV9 and J usage is TRGJ1 or TRGJ2. The J gene was missing in TCRdb and was found by matching the end of the DNA to germline. This CDR3 is built from 12 residues. J was trimmed by 7 bases and V by 0 bases; bases with no gene match: 3. Germline V gene lookup returns CDR1 GITISATS and CDR2 ISYDGTV (reference sequence). CDR3 bases: TGTGCCTTGTGGGAGGTGGGGTATAAGAAACTCTTT. Translated: CALWEVGYKKLF.

This clone was seen once. The V gene is listed as TRGV8; no J gene was called. This CDR3 spans 12 amino acids. Germline CDR1 reads VENAVY; CDR2 reads YDSYNSRV. Written as DNA, the CDR3 is TGTGCCACCTGGGATAATCGATATAAGAACCTCTTT. Protein: CATWDNRYKNLF.